This T cell receptor beta chain was profiled in a study of OX40 agonist ivuxolimab in advanced cancers. Regarding the study in general: The costimulatory receptor OX40 (CD134) was targeted by ivuxolimab, a fully human IgG2 agonistic monoclonal antibody. Intravenous ivuxolimab was administered to patients every 2 weeks at six dose levels: 0.01, 0.1, 0.3, 1.5, 3 and 10 mg/kg. Of the 52 patients in dose escalation, about 20 had hepatocellular carcinoma, roughly 15 had melanoma, 9 had renal cell carcinoma and 9 had head and neck cancer. The dose-escalation cohort was approximately 83% male with a mean age of about 58 years, ranging from roughly 20 to 85. Patients were allowed to have had prior anti-PD-1, anti-PD-L1 or anti-CTLA-4 therapy, and approximately 40% of the dose-escalation patients had previously received checkpoint inhibitors. Partial responses occurred in three dose-escalation patients, of whom one had hepatocellular carcinoma and two had cutaneous melanoma. Peripheral TCRbeta sequencing was intended to test whether TCR sequence diversity was altered and clonal T-cell expansion was caused by ivuxolimab. The paper reports the monotherapy dose-escalation portion (N = 52 patients) of the phase I ivuxolimab trial.

Points the paper makes about the study in general: Antigen specificity was not determined for the clonally expanded peripheral T cells. At doses of 0.1 to 3.0 mg/kg, clonal expansion of both CD4+ and CD8+ T cells in blood was seen between baseline and week 6. Low levels of normalized T-cell clonal expansion were also seen in some nonresponding patients. After ivuxolimab, expanded clones were on average more numerous among CD8+ T cells than among CD4+ T cells. In partial responders in the 0.1-3.0 mg/kg groups, normalized peripheral clonal expansion was found to be among the lowest, especially among CD8+ T cells.

To sequence the TCRbeta CDR3 region, genomic DNA was isolated from the sorted cells. The immunoSEQ Assay was used to sequence the TCRbeta CDR3 regions. In its TCRdb copy, this immuneACCESS table keeps in-frame sequences only and misses some clones. Where compared with another copy, unresolved V genes explain less than half of these, and the others have no known cause. Recorded for this sample are under 80,000 clones; roughly 80% of them occurred a single time. The ten largest clones add up to over 0.95% of the sample. Comment on this clone: What this receptor recognizes is not known. It has no much larger one-base neighbor in the sample; base qualities were not kept.

The trial excluded patients who had a history of autoimmune disease or were on systemic immunosuppression. Peripheral blood for TCR sequencing was collected from all dose cohorts at baseline, on cycle 4 day 1, and on cycle 7 day 1. Samples were obtained from an open-label, multicenter, first-in-human phase I dose-escalation trial of ivuxolimab. Adults with locally advanced or metastatic melanoma, renal cell, hepatocellular, or head and neck squamous cell carcinoma were enrolled in the trial. CD4+ and CD8+ T cells were sorted separately from peripheral blood before TCR sequencing. From the germline V gene, CDR1 is SNHLY and CDR2 is FYNNEI. Reading from cysteine to phenylalanine, the CDR3 counts 15 amino acids. Solely the CDR3 DNA is kept, with 45 bases framed from the first base. The junction shows trimming of 3 bases on V and 1 base on J, plus 10 bases between the germline ends.

The sequence was obtained from an adult with an advanced solid tumor such as melanoma, head and neck, liver or kidney cancer. The specimen was CD4+ or CD8+ T cells sorted from blood, collected in a trial of the OX40 agonist ivuxolimab. In this chain, TRBV2 is recombined with TRBJ1-5, with a tentative D gene TRBD1 over 5 matching bases. The DNA is as follows: TGTGCCAGCAGTGATCCATCAGGGAGCAATCAGCCCCAGCATTTT. Translated, this gives CASSDPSGSNQPQHF.